The 6 T cell receptor beta chains in this list originate from one sample, sequenced in a study of blood T cell repertoires in COVID-19. The table came from immunoSEQ multiplex PCR; TCRdb's copy has only in-frame clones and leaves some out. The repertoire consists of some 390,000 clones, with approximately 92% occurring once and the leading ten covering 1% to 1.3%. The sample consisted of PBMCs or T cells enriched from blood (not recorded which). The receptors come from a man in his thirties or forties who had recovered from COVID-19.

This clone was detected only a few times. This chain uses TRBV5-1 with TRBJ2-3; TRBD2 matches at 9 bases. Germline V gives CDR1 SGHRS, CDR2 YFSETQ. V gave up 0 bases and J gave up 2 bases; unmatched junction bases: 1. The CDR3 length is 15 residues. CDR3 DNA sequence: TGCGCCAGCAGCTTGGGACTAGCGGACACAGATACGCAGTATTTT. Residues: CASSLGLADTDTQYF.

J is TRBJ1-1 and V is TRBV19, with 7 bases that match TRBD1. Trimming at V came to 7 bases and at J to 3 bases, leaving 5 bases not matched to a gene. Germline V gene data show CDR1 as LNHDA and CDR2 as SQIVND (reference sequence). The CDR3 sequence is 13 residues long. The CDR3, as DNA: TGTGCCAGTAATGTGCAGGGGGACACTGAAGCTTTCTTT. This gives the protein CASNVQGDTEAFF.

The chain uses TRBV20-1 and TRBJ2-5, with D possibly matching TRBD1 (6 bases). Trimming took 3 bases from V and 3 from J, leaving 11 bases between them. Germline CDR1 is DFQATT and CDR2 is SNEGSKA (reference sequence). The CDR3 has 13 residues. DNA of the CDR3: TGCAGTGCTAGTGCTGGGACAAAAGAGACCCAGTACTTC. It is translated as CSASAGTKETQYF.

The rearrangement joins TRBV29-1 to TRBJ1-1, with D tentatively TRBD1 (6 bases). In germline, CDR1 is SQVTM, CDR2 ANQGSEA. The CDR3 length is 11 residues. V lost 4 bases and J lost 5, with 8 bases in between. The CDR3 reads CSVVRGTEAFF. The CDR3 bases are TGCAGCGTTGTTAGGGGGACTGAAGCTTTCTTT.

The gene calls are TRBV29-1 and TRBJ1-2, with D uncertain. The CDR3 is 13 amino acids. V was trimmed by 5 bases and J by 5 bases, leaving 15 bases between them. Looked up from germline, CDR1 is SQVTM and CDR2 is ANQGSEA. In DNA, the CDR3 is TGCAGCGTTTCCGGGCCCCGGGGATATGGCTACACCTTC. Translated: CSVSGPRGYGYTF.

This chain connects TRBV30 to TRBJ2-2; tentatively, D is TRBD1 (5 bases). Germline lookup yields CDR1 GTSNPN and CDR2 SVGIG (reference sequence). The CDR3 is 14 amino acids. Trimming stripped 0 bases from V and 4 bases from J, with 9 bases between. This CDR3 reads CAWSVGAGTGELFF. As DNA, the CDR3 is TGTGCCTGGAGTGTAGGGGCAGGCACCGGGGAGCTGTTTTTT.